The source of this T cell receptor (beta chain) is a study of identical twins (dated by TCRdb to about 2016). Context from the whole study: To test whether fetal clonotypes persist, the study used deep sequencing on TCR alpha and beta repertoires from monozygotic twins, unrelated adults of various ages, and cord blood. To rule out contamination, replicate twin experiments were performed at different times with different library preparation protocols. What the authors observed across the whole study: Because the same donors could not be followed over many years, conclusions were based on cross-sectional statistical analysis. Zero-insertion analyses could be partly confounded by invariant T cells such as MAIT and iNKT, though diverse VJ usage argued against such confounding for most clonotypes. In monozygotic twins, out-of-frame TCR alpha sharing was systematically underestimated by recombination models, although the models agreed with sharing between unrelated individuals. Out-of-frame TCR alpha sequences shared between twins showed an excess of low generation-probability sequences compared with coincidental sharing between unrelated individuals. Abundant cord blood beta clonotypes had fewer insertions, young adult naive repertoires showed a similar but weaker trend, and memory repertoires showed no such trend. Excess twin sharing in beta out-of-frame sequences was weaker because fewer shared sequences lowered the signal-to-noise ratio.

This clonotype was observed at least ten times. Its antigen is currently not known. Per-base qualities were not stored, and no clone one base away is much larger. The method behind the library was 5' RACE. Data came from an Illumina HiSeq 2000. Template switching added a universal primer binding site, and the final cDNA carried a unique molecular identifier that allowed TCR cDNA molecules to be counted accurately. Specific primers in the conserved constant-segment region were used to synthesize first-strand cDNA for TCR alpha and beta chains. To control for contamination, every cDNA library was double barcoded, receiving both a SMART-Mk sample barcode and Illumina barcodes. TruSeq adapter sequences and Illumina sample barcodes were added in two successive PCR steps. The Illumina HiSeq platform was used with custom primers to sequence TCR alpha and beta cDNA libraries. Concerning the study's data processing: MiGEC was used to process raw reads and extract unique molecular identifiers, and MiXCR was used to find CDR3 positions. Recombination models were inferred per individual with the repgenHMM and IGoR tools using an EM algorithm. Shared clonotypes were analyzed with the tcR package in R, and sharing was normalized by the product of cloneset sizes. To study raw recombination free of thymic and clonal selection effects, out-of-frame nonproductive sequences were analyzed. Using fastp trimming at Q25 and MiXCR clonotype assembly, TCRdb reanalyzed the public sequencing data and kept in-frame beta chains. Each CDR3 protein appears once, grouped with its most common genes and DNA. In this record, the V and J calls reflect TCRdb's handling and not the investigators' own analysis. For this sample there are 200,000 to 250,000 distinct CDR3 sequences; around 8.1% appear just once. The ten largest clones add up to more than 1.5% of the sample.

Every donor was a healthy Caucasian. The twin cohort consisted of three pairs of female monozygotic twins, all aged 18 to 29 years. Miltenyi CD45RO+ enrichment and human naive T-cell isolation kits were used to isolate memory (CD45RO+) and naive T cells from PBMC. V is cut by 0 bases and J by 2 bases, and the space between the germline ends is 5 bases. The germline V gene gives CDR1 as SGHRS and CDR2 as YFSETQ. The CDR3 starts with the cysteine, ends with the phenylalanine, and has 14 residues. The sequence is cut down to CDR3 DNA, 42 bases in frame from base 1. The same sample was also used in a study of yellow fever vaccine responses in identical twins. In that second paper, the authors write: According to the authors, in identical twins the way T cells responded to vaccination appeared partly convergent and partly personalized. Focusing on identical twins, the study followed the T cell clones that responded to the vaccine, and did so with precision.

This clonotype was sampled from a woman aged 18-29 years in good health. Here the chain combines TRBV5-1 and TRBJ2-2; the D gene is unclear. Source material: memory (CD45RO+) T cells sorted from blood. In light of the paper, this sample's cell subset or site label describes: CD45RO+ enriched T cells. The DNA sequence reads TGCGCCAGCAGCTTGGACCTCAACACCGGGGAGCTGTTTTTT. This is translated as CASSLDLNTGELFF.